This T cell receptor beta chain was retrieved from a study of blood T cell repertoires in COVID-19. In the study overall: Italy, Spain and the United States were the sources of the convalescent and acute COVID-19 samples. T cells, B-cell-depleted T cells, or PBMCs supplied cDNA or gDNA.

Patients at the Seattle site were enrolled during active infection and followed longitudinally. Study processing details: Estimates of nucleated cell counts were drawn from the amplification of reference gene primers. Profiling relied on immunoSEQ multiplex PCR, and the TCRdb table lists in-frame clones only, not all of them. The DNA gave D and trimming, while V, J and clone size come from that table. The sample lists under 250,000 clones, around 85% seen once, with 4% to 6% in the top ten. This clone was counted once. Germline CDR1 reads SEHNR; CDR2 reads FQNEAQ (reference sequence). This CDR3 region has 15 residues. The ends were cut back, 5 bases at V and 4 bases at J, with 17 bases in the middle.

The chain uses TRBV7-9 and TRBJ1-1, with D perhaps matching TRBD1 (5 bases). Sequencing was carried out using peripheral blood. This TCR was recovered from a man between 45 and 60 years old with COVID-19, enrolled during active disease. CDR3 nucleotides: TGTGCCAGCAGCCCATGGAGGGGAGGTGTCACTGAAGCTTTCTTT. This sequence encodes CASSPWRGGVTEAFF.